This note documents a single TCR beta chain sequence. Antigen: not known. TCRdb ran MiXCR on the 5' RACE reads and lists one entry per CDR3 protein. The sample records approximately 9,400 distinct CDR3 sequences, 10% to 15% being singletons. There are 12 residues in the CDR3. V lost 5 bases, J lost 2 bases, and 7 bases lay in between. The germline CDR1 and CDR2 sequences are DFQATT and SNEGSKA (reference sequence). The sample originates from a study of spatial heterogeneity in lung cancer. General study points: Ubiquitous and regional nonsynonymous mutations were each tracked by the matching count of ubiquitous or regional expanded TCRs. Counts that tracked tumor mutation counts were those of expanded intratumoral alpha and beta TCRs.

Time point noted: sample taken at primary tumor resection. The input for sequencing was lung tumor tissue, taken at surgery. The gene calls are TRBV20-1 and TRBJ1-5; D uncertain. The source of this sequence is a female donor with early-stage non-small cell lung cancer. The CDR3 sequence is CSAVQGNQPQHF. The CDR3, as DNA: TGCAGTGCTGTGCAGGGCAATCAGCCCCAGCATTTT.